The T cell receptor beta chain under discussion was sequenced for a study of T cell repertoires in cytomegalovirus infection. V lost 1 base and J 6 bases, leaving 16 bases between the germline ends. There are 15 residues in the CDR3. The germline V gene encodes CDR1 MGHRA and CDR2 YSYEKL. TCRdb called the reads again in MiXCR, with one record for every CDR3 protein. Altogether approximately 630,000 distinct CDR3 sequences are present, 20% to 25% being singletons, with the ten largest covering 7.5% to 9%. Only a few counts were recorded for this clonotype. V is TRBV4-1 and J is TRBJ2-7, with D perhaps given as TRBD1 or TRBD2 (7 bases each). This sequence was found in a human donor in good health (CMV status not recorded). Some clones in this sample may be carry-over from other donors' samples. The sequenced material came from CD8+ T cells from PBMCs. CDR3 amino acids: CASSQAPGQRGEQYF. The CDR3 DNA sequence: TGCGCCAGCAGCCAAGCTCCGGGACAGCGGGGCGAGCAGTACTTC.